This record concerns one T cell receptor (beta chain) sequence. CDR3 size: 16 residues. Trimming removed 0 bases at V and 1 base at J, with 10 bases between. Looked up from germline, CDR1 is SGHNT and CDR2 is YYREEE (reference sequence). This entry is derived from a study of shared clonotypes between healthy human individuals. Study as a whole: Per donor, three plates held CD4 naive cells, three held CD4 memory, two held CD8 naive and one held CD8 memory.

The protocol was immunoSEQ multiplex PCR, while the TCRdb copy is restricted to in-frame clones and leaves out a portion. This table has about 320,000 clones, about nine tenths appearing once. The specimen was memory CD8+ T cells sorted from blood. Subset denoted: CD45RO+ cells pooled with CCR7-negative TemRA cells. The sequence derives from a man aged 18 to 29 in good health. The chain carries TRBV5-4 and TRBJ2-2; D is possibly TRBD1 or TRBD2 (6 bases each). The chain's CDR3 is CASSLVGGWNTGELFF. CDR3 coding DNA: TGTGCCAGCAGCTTGGTGGGGGGCTGGAACACCGGGGAGCTGTTTTTT.